This paragraph covers one T cell receptor (beta chain) sequence. The antigen is unknown. Method: immunoSEQ multiplex PCR; TCRdb's copy keeps in-frame clones and lacks some. The data contain tens of thousands of clones, around 80% of them singletons. These data come from a study of a mutant IDH1 vaccine in newly diagnosed glioma. At the level of the study: Once 4-6 weeks had passed after radiotherapy alone, vaccination started, or it started with temozolomide cycles. Treated patients comprised about 60% males and around 40% females, mean age 40.4 years. It was radiotherapy, temozolomide, or both that patients received previously, with most receiving both.

Described time point: week 35, safety follow-up. Every single dose of the vaccine, 300 ug of mutant IDH1 20-mer peptide, came with topical imiquimod. There were eight vaccinations for patients, given in weeks 1, 3, 5, 7, 11, 15, 19 and 23. This sequence was found in a man aged 30-40 years with glioma. This sample comprised PBMCs, obtained from a glioma patient whose treatment included an IDH1 peptide vaccine.

The CDR3 is CASSEGPGFDGEQFF. The CDR3 bases are TGTGCCAGCAGTGAAGGACCGGGTTTCGATGGTGAGCAGTTCTTC. The rearrangement uses TRBV6-1 and TRBJ2-1; D ambiguous. Germline CDR1 and CDR2: MNHNS and SASEGT. This CDR3 region has 15 residues. V lost 1 base, J lost 9 bases, and 16 bases lay in between.